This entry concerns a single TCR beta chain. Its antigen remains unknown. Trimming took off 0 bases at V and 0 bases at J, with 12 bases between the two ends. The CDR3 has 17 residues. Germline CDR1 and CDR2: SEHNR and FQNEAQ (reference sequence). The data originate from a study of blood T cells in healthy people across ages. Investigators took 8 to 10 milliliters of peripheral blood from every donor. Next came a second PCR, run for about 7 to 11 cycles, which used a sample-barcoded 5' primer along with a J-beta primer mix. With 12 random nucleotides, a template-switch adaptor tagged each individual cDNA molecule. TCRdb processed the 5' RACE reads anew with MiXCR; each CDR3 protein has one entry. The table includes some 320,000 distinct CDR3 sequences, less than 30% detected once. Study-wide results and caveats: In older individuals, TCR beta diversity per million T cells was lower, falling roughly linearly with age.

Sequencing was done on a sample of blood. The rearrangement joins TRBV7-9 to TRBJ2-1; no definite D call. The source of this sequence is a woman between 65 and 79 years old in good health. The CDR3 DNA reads TGTGCCAGCAGCTTAGCCCTCGTCTTCCACTCCTACAATGAGCAGTTCTTC. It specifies CASSLALVFHSYNEQFF.